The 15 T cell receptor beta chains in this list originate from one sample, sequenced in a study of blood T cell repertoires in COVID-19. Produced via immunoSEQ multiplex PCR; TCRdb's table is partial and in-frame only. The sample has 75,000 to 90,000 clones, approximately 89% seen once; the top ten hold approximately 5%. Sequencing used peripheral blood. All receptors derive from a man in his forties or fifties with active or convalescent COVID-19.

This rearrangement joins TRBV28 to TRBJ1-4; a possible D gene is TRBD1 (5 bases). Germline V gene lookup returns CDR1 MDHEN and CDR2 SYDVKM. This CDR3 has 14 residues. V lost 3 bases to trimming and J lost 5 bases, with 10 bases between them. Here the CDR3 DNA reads TGTGCCAGCAGTTTTTCGGGGGAGAATGAAAAACTGTTTTTT. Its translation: CASSFSGENEKLFF.

CDR3 bases: TGTGCCAGCAGCTTCGGGACAGGGGTAAGCTCTGGGGCCAACGTCCTGACTTTC. It translates to CASSFGTGVSSGANVLTF. This chain uses TRBV5-6 with TRBJ2-6; TRBD1 matches at 10 bases. V gave up 2 bases and J gave up 0 bases; unmatched junction bases: 5. Germline CDR1 SGHDT, CDR2 YYEEEE. The CDR3 is 18 amino acids.

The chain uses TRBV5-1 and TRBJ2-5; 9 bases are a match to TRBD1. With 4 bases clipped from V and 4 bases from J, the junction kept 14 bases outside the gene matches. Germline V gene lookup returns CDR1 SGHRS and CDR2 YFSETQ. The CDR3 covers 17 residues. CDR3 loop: CASSIGAGTGNRETQYF. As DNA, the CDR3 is TGCGCCAGCAGCATTGGGGCCGGGACAGGGAATCGAGAGACCCAGTACTTC.

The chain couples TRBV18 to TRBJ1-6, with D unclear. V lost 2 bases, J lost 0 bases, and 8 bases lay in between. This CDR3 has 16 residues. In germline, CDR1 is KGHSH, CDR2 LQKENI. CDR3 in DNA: TGTGCCAGCTCACCATGGACTAGCTCCTATAATTCACCCCTCCACTTT. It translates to CASSPWTSSYNSPLHF.

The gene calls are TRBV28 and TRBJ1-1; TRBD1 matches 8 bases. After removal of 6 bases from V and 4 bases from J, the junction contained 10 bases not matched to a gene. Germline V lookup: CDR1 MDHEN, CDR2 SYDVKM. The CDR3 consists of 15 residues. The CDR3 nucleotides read TGTGCCAGCAGCCTCCCTTCAGGGGGCTCCACTGAAGCTTTCTTT. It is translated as CASSLPSGGSTEAFF.

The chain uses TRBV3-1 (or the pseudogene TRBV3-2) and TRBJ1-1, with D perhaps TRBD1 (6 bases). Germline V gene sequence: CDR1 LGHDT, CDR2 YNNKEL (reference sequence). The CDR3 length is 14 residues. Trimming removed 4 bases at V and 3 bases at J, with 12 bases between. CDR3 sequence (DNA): TGTGCCAGCAGCCTACAGGGTTTGGACACTGAAGCTTTCTTT. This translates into CASSLQGLDTEAFF.

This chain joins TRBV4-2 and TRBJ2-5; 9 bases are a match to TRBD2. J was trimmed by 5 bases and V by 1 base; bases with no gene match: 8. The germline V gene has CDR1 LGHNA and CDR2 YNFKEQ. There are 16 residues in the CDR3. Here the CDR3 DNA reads TGTGCCAGCAGCCAAGGAACTAGCGGGTTATCCGAGACCCAGTACTTC. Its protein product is CASSQGTSGLSETQYF.

The CDR3 here is CASSLDASGAGELFF. The CDR3 region has the DNA TGTGCCAGCAGCTTGGATGCCTCCGGGGCCGGGGAGCTGTTTTTT. The chain uses TRBV5-4 and TRBJ2-2; D might be TRBD2 (5 bases). This CDR3 is built from 15 residues. Deletions cut 0 bases from V and 6 bases from J, with 12 bases between. Germline loops: CDR1 SGHNT, CDR2 YYREEE (reference sequence).

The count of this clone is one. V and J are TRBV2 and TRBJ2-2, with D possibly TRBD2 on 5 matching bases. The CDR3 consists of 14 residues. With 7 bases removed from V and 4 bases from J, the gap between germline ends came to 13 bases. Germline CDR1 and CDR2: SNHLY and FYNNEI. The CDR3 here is CASIGGSVTGELFF. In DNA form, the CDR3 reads TGTGCCAGCATTGGAGGATCGGTCACCGGGGAGCTGTTTTTT.

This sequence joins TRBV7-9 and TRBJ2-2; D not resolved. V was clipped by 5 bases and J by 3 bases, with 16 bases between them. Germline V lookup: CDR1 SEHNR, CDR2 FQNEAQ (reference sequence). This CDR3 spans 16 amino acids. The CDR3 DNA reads TGTGCCAGCAGCCCCCAGGATCCCCGAGACACCGGGGAGCTGTTTTTT. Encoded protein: CASSPQDPRDTGELFF.

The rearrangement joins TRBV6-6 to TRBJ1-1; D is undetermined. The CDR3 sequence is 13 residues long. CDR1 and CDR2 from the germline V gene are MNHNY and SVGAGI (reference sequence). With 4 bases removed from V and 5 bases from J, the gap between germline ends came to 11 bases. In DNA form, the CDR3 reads TGTGCCAGCAGTTCAGAACTAGGGACTGAAGCTTTCTTT. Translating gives CASSSELGTEAFF.

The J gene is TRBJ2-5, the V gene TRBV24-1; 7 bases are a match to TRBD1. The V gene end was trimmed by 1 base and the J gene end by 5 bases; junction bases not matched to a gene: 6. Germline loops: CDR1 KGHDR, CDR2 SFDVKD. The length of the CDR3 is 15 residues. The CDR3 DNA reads TGTGCCACCAGTGATTTCGACAGGGTGGCGGAGACCCAGTACTTC. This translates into CATSDFDRVAETQYF.

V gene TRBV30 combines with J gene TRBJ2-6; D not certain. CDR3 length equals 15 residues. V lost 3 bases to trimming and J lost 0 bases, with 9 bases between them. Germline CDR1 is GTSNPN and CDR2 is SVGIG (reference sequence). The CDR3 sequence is CAWSYGSSGANVLTF. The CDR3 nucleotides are TGTGCCTGGAGCTACGGGTCCTCTGGGGCCAACGTCCTGACTTTC.

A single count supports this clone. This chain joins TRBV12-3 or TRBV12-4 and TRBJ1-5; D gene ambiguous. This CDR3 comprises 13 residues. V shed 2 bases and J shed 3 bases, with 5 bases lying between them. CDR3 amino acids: CASSLRDNQPQHF. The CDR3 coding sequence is TGTGCCAGCAGTTTACGGGACAATCAGCCCCAGCATTTT.

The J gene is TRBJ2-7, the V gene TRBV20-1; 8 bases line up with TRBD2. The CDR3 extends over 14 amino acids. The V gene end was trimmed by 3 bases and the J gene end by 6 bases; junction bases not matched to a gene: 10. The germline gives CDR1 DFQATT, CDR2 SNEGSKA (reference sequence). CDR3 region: CSASYSRGAGEQYF. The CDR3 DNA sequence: TGCAGTGCTAGTTACTCGCGGGGGGCAGGCGAGCAGTACTTC.